This T cell receptor (beta chain) was sequenced in a study of identical twins listed by TCRdb under 2016. General notes on the study: The study deep-sequenced TCR alpha and beta repertoires from monozygotic twins, unrelated adults of various ages and cord blood to test whether fetal clonotypes persist. To rule out contamination, the twin experiments were replicated at different times with different library preparation protocols.

This clonotype has just one count. It lacks a known antigen. No much larger clone exists at a distance of one base, and base qualities are not known. Single-read evidence is weak. V and J are trimmed by 2 bases and 4 bases, and the gene matches miss 12 bases of the junction. CDR1 and CDR2 (LGHNA, YNFKEQ) derive from the germline V gene. Including cysteine and phenylalanine, the CDR3 has 17 amino acids. Of all the DNA, just the CDR3 is kept, 51 bases in frame from base 1. Receptors were amplified or captured by 5' RACE. Sequencing used an Illumina HiSeq 2000. A universal primer binding site was introduced by template switching, and a unique molecular identifier was present in the final cDNA, enabling accurate counting of TCR cDNA molecules. Specific primers in the conserved constant-segment region were used to synthesize first-strand cDNA for the TCR alpha and beta chains. Each cDNA library was double barcoded, with a SMART-Mk sample barcode plus Illumina barcodes, to control for contamination. Two successive PCR steps introduced TruSeq adapter sequences along with Illumina sample barcodes. The Illumina HiSeq platform was used with custom primers to sequence TCR alpha and beta cDNA libraries. The original pipeline was this. Unique molecular identifiers were extracted from raw reads with MiGEC, and CDR3 positions were determined with MiXCR. Recombination models were inferred per individual with the repgenHMM and IGoR tools using an EM algorithm. The tcR package in R was used for shared clonotype analysis, with sharing normalized by the product of cloneset sizes. Out-of-frame nonproductive sequences were analyzed to study raw recombination free of thymic and clonal selection effects. TCRdb applied fastp at Q25 and MiXCR to the public reads, then kept only in-frame beta chains. Every distinct CDR3 protein forms one entry, paired with its most common genes and DNA. The V and J calls and clone size are TCRdb's, not the authors'. Present in this sample are hundreds of thousands of distinct CDR3 sequences, more than 12% of which were seen just once. 8.5% to 10% of the sample is held by the ten biggest clonotypes.

Every donor in the study was a healthy Caucasian. Miltenyi CD45RO+ enrichment and human naive T-cell isolation kits were used to isolate memory (CD45RO+) and naive T cells from PBMC. The paper's findings and limits, for the study overall: Because the same donors could not be followed over many years, the conclusions relied on cross-sectional statistical analysis. A weaker excess of twin sharing was found in beta out-of-frame sequences because the signal-to-noise ratio was lowered by fewer shared sequences. Out-of-frame TCR alpha sequences shared between twins showed an excess of low generation-probability sequences compared with coincidental sharing between unrelated individuals. Zero-insertion analyses could be partly confounded by invariant T cells such as MAIT and iNKT, although diverse VJ usage argued against such confounding for most clonotypes. In monozygotic twins, recombination models systematically underestimated out-of-frame TCR alpha sharing, but the models matched the sharing seen between unrelated individuals. Abundant cord blood beta clonotypes carried fewer insertions; young adult naive repertoires showed a weaker similar trend, while memory repertoires showed none.

The sample consisted of memory (CD45RO+) T cells sorted from blood. The sample's cell subset or site label, in plain terms: CD45RO+ enriched T cells. The clonotype originates from a woman between 18 and 30 years old in good health. The rearrangement combines TRBV4-2 with TRBJ2-5, with 8 junctional bases fitting TRBD2. At the DNA level, the sequence is TGTGCCAGCAGCCAACAATTCCGGGGGGGGCAAGGAGAGACCCAGTACTTC. Translated, this is CASSQQFRGGQGETQYF.